This T cell receptor (beta chain) derives from a study of shared clonotypes between healthy human individuals. The assay was immunoSEQ multiplex PCR, and TCRdb's table has in-frame clones only and misses some. The sample contains around 980,000 clones, roughly 74% of which appear only once. V lost 0 bases, J lost 5 bases, and 16 bases lay in between. CDR3 length: 16 amino acids. CDR1 LGHNA and CDR2 YNFKEQ come from the germline V gene. A split of CD4+ cells into CD45RA+ naive and CD45RA-negative memory subsets was performed. Study findings and constraints: Naive CD4 clonotypes overlapped across a few donors at about 5.2%. Enrolling few donors narrowed the genetic and exposure-history diversity that was represented. Non-shared clonotypes displayed generation probabilities falling below those of clonotypes present in all four donors.

On this clone: Its antigen is unidentified.

The sequencing input was memory CD4+ T cells from PBMCs. Sample subset: CD45RA-negative fraction. The chain is built from TRBV4-2 and TRBJ1-1; D unresolved. The receptor was isolated from a man aged 18 to 29 in good health. Some clones in this sample may be carry-over from other donors' samples. In DNA, the CDR3 is TGTGCCAGCAGCCAAGATGCGGCCCGGGGAAAAACTGAAGCTTTCTTT. Translated: CASSQDAARGKTEAFF.